This TCR beta chain was recovered during a study of T cell repertoires in cytomegalovirus infection. Study-wide context: Well-studied HLA-B-restricted CMV epitopes were used in the study alongside recently identified HLA-C-restricted ones. From public TCR beta signatures came an indication of both CMV infection and matching HLA type.

In this sample, this clonotype turned up a few times. What it binds is unknown. MiXCR, run by TCRdb on the reads, gives a single entry per CDR3 protein. The data show about 920,000 distinct CDR3 sequences, more than 25% seen once. Germline CDR1 reads SGHAT; CDR2 reads FQNNGV. This CDR3 contains 13 residues. V shed 5 bases and J 7 bases; nucleotides not matched to a gene: 5. Study-level results: Based on cumulative public TCR beta family frequency, carriers of CMV plus the relevant HLA were identified. There were HLA-C-restricted CMV-specific TCR beta clonotypes dominating the ex vivo response.

The sequencing used cultured CD8+ T cells from PBMCs, collected from culture after CMV antigen stimulation. The TCR sequence derives from a human donor in good health (CMV status not recorded). Some clones in this sample may be carry-over from other donors' samples. The chain is built from TRBV11-2 and TRBJ2-1, with 7 bases that match TRBD2. The CDR3 DNA reads as TGTGCCAGCAGCAAGTGGGGGGGGAATGAGCAGTTCTTC. Its protein is CASSKWGGNEQFF.